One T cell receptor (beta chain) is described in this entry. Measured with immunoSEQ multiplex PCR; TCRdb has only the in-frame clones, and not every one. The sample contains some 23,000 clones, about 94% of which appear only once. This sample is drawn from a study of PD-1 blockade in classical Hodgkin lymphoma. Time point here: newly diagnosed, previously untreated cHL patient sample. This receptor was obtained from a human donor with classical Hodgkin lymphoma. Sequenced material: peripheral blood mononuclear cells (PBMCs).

CDR3 sequence reads: CASSQGLLNTEAFF. The CDR3, as DNA: TGCGCCAGCAGCCAGGGACTTTTGAACACTGAAGCTTTCTTT. This sequence joins TRBV5-1 and TRBJ1-1, with D perhaps matching TRBD1 (5 bases). Trimming removed 4 bases from V and 0 bases from J, with 10 bases in between. Germline V CDR1 and CDR2: SGHRS, YFSETQ. The CDR3 has 14 residues.